The 25 T cell receptor beta chains listed next were all sequenced from one sample in a study of blood T cell repertoires in COVID-19. Only in-frame clones appear in the TCRdb table, and some are missing; sequencing was by immunoSEQ multiplex PCR. The sample lists some 400,000 clones; over 75% were seen once. The sequenced material came from PBMCs or T cells enriched from blood (not recorded which). These TCRs come from a man aged 30 to 39 who had recovered from COVID-19.

CDR3 residues: CASSLVSRVTDTQYF. CDR3 nucleotides: TGTGCCAGCAGCTTAGTTAGCAGGGTCACAGATACGCAGTATTTT. The chain carries TRBV11-2 and TRBJ2-3, with D possibly being TRBD1 (5 bases). Trimming removed 1 base at V and 2 bases at J, with 10 bases between. Germline V CDR1 and CDR2: SGHAT, FQNNGV. The CDR3 consists of 15 residues. The full variable domain, rest sourced from reference TRBV11-2 and TRBJ2-3, is EAGVAQSPRYKIIEKRQSVAFWCNPISGHATLYWYQQILGQGPKLLIQFQNNGVVDDSQLPKDRFSAERLKGVDSTLKIQPAKLEDSAVYLCASSLVSRVTDTQYFGPGTRLTVL.

The rearrangement links TRBV19 to TRBJ1-5, with 10 bases identical to TRBD1. The germline CDR1 and CDR2 sequences are LNHDA and SQIVND (reference sequence). V shed 6 bases and J 7 bases; nucleotides not matched to a gene: 15. The CDR3 loop spans 17 amino acids. The CDR3 DNA reads TGTGCCAGTAGGGGGAAGACAGGGGGCGCTTCATTCCAGCCCCAGCATTTT. Residues: CASRGKTGGASFQPQHF.

The V gene is TRBV29-1, the J gene TRBJ2-7; D gene uncertain. Germline CDR1 SQVTM, CDR2 ANQGSEA. V gave up 5 bases and J gave up 0 bases, with 8 bases separating them. The CDR3 contains 12 residues. The CDR3 nucleotides are TGCAGCGTTTTGCGGCCCTCCTACGAGCAGTACTTC. This sequence encodes CSVLRPSYEQYF.

The V and J genes are TRBV6-2 or TRBV6-3 and TRBJ2-1; the match to TRBD1 covers 7 bases. Germline CDR1 MNHEY, CDR2 SVGEGT. V was pared by 5 bases and J by 3 bases, with 7 bases of the junction left unmatched. This CDR3 has 15 amino acids. The CDR3 region is CASSQTGNNYNEQFF. CDR3 sequence (DNA): TGTGCCAGCAGTCAGACAGGGAACAACTACAATGAGCAGTTCTTC.

V and J are TRBV11-2 and TRBJ1-2, with 8 bases fitting TRBD1. The V segment lost 5 bases and the J segment 3 bases; nucleotides outside the gene matches: 5. The germline CDR1 and CDR2 sequences are SGHAT and FQNNGV. This CDR3 contains 14 residues. CDR3 loop: CASSLLGQDYGYTF. CDR3 DNA: TGTGCCAGCAGCCTCCTGGGACAGGACTATGGCTACACCTTC.

This clone was counted only a few times. The gene calls are TRBV3-1 (or the pseudogene TRBV3-2) and TRBJ1-4; perhaps TRBD1 as D (6 bases). Between the trimmed V and J ends, which lost 6 bases and 8 bases, there was a span of 19 bases. Looked up from germline, CDR1 is LGHDT and CDR2 is YNNKEL (reference sequence). The CDR3 runs 15 residues. CDR3 region: CASRPRMAGEEKLFF. The CDR3 nucleotides are TGTGCCAGCAGGCCAAGAATGGCAGGGGAGGAAAAACTGTTTTTT.

This clone was counted a single time. The V call is TRBV6-5, the J call TRBJ2-7; maybe TRBD1 (5 bases). The CDR3 runs to 15 residues. Germline V lookup: CDR1 MNHEY, CDR2 SVGAGI. Trimming cost V 6 bases and J 7 bases, with 22 bases left between them. CDR3 amino acids: CASRRTRVRVSEQYF. The CDR3 DNA sequence: TGTGCCAGCAGGAGGACACGGGTTAGGGTCTCAGAGCAGTACTTC.

V is TRBV6-1 and J is TRBJ2-7, with TRBD2 as a possible D gene (5 bases). CDR3 length: 16 residues. Trimming stripped 0 bases from V and 3 bases from J, with 15 bases between. Germline values: CDR1 MNHNS, CDR2 SASEGT. The CDR3 region is CASSEAAAAYDYEQYF. The DNA of the CDR3 is TGTGCCAGCAGTGAAGCAGCGGCAGCTTATGACTACGAGCAGTACTTC.

V is TRBV14 and J is TRBJ1-1; the match to TRBD1 covers 8 bases. The CDR3 extends over 14 amino acids. Germline V lookup: CDR1 SGHDN, CDR2 FVKESK. The junction had 7 bases not matched to a gene; V was cut back by 6 bases and J by 4 bases. The CDR3 region has the DNA TGTGCCAGCAGTTCCCAGGGGGCCGGCACTGAAGCTTTCTTT. It specifies CASSSQGAGTEAFF.

V is TRBV30 and J is TRBJ1-3; D possibly corresponds to TRBD1 (6 bases). CDR1 and CDR2 (germline): GTSNPN, SVGIG (reference sequence). This CDR3 contains 15 residues. The V end lost 3 bases, the J end lost 0 bases, and 12 bases lay between the germline ends. In DNA form, the CDR3 reads TGTGCCTGGAGGGAGGACAGCTCCTCTGGAAACACCATATATTTT. Translated: CAWREDSSSGNTIYF.

The CDR3 DNA is TGTGCCAGCAGTACCTATGGAGGGGCGGGGGAGCAGTACTTC. This sequence encodes CASSTYGGAGEQYF. This chain uses TRBV6-2 or TRBV6-3 with TRBJ2-7, with D possibly matching TRBD2 (6 bases). The CDR3 runs to 14 residues. Germline CDR1 reads MNHEY; CDR2 reads SVGEGT. V lost 5 bases, J lost 7 bases, and 18 bases lay in between.

J is TRBJ1-1 and V is TRBV7-5. TRBV7-5 is labeled a pseudogene. This CDR3 has 16 amino acids. The CDR3 sequence is CARSPEVGNLNTEAFF. The CDR3 nucleotides are TGTGCCAGAAGCCCGGAGGTGGGGAACCTGAACACTGAAGCTTTCTTT.

The V and J genes are TRBV2 and TRBJ1-5; TRBD1 matches 7 bases. Per germline, CDR1 SNHLY and CDR2 FYNNEI. With 10 bases clipped from V and 3 bases from J, the junction kept 6 bases outside the gene matches. There are 13 residues in the CDR3. CDR3 DNA: TGTGCCATACAGGACAGGCCCAATCAGCCCCAGCATTTT. It codes for CAIQDRPNQPQHF.

The chain has TRBV11-2 and TRBJ2-4; possible D gene TRBD1, 5 bases. The CDR3 is 15 residues long. Germline CDR1 is SGHAT and CDR2 is FQNNGV. Trimming cost V 6 bases and J 0 bases, with 12 bases left between them. The CDR3 is CASRQPGLAKNIQYF. CDR3 DNA sequence: TGTGCCAGCAGACAACCAGGGTTAGCCAAAAACATTCAGTACTTC.

V and J are TRBV5-1 and TRBJ2-7, with 11 bases matching TRBD1. CDR1 SGHRS and CDR2 YFSETQ come from the germline V gene. J gave up 6 bases and V 5 bases, and 4 bases lay outside the gene matches. The CDR3 consists of 13 residues. CDR3 sequence reads: CASSWGQGGEQYF. The CDR3 DNA sequence: TGCGCCAGCAGTTGGGGACAGGGGGGCGAGCAGTACTTC.

V and J are TRBV6-5 and TRBJ1-6, with TRBD1 as a possible D gene (5 bases). Germline values: CDR1 MNHEY, CDR2 SVGAGI. The V end was cut by 5 bases, the J end by 8 bases, with 16 bases between. The CDR3 length is 15 residues. In nucleotides, the CDR3 is TGTGCCAGCAGTCCGGCGCAGGGTTTACATTCACCCCTCCACTTT. It encodes CASSPAQGLHSPLHF.

This chain connects TRBV11-2 to TRBJ1-1; a possible D gene is TRBD1 (5 bases). The CDR3 runs to 13 residues. Per the germline V gene, CDR1 is SGHAT and CDR2 is FQNNGV. Trimming stripped 7 bases from V and 5 bases from J, with 14 bases between. CDR3 sequence (DNA): TGTGCCAGCACTCCACCGGGGGGGACTGAAGCTTTCTTT. Residues: CASTPPGGTEAFF.

V usage is TRBV13 and J usage is TRBJ2-3; tentatively, D is TRBD2 (6 bases). This CDR3 region has 18 residues. V lost 5 bases and J lost 4, with 25 bases in between. CDR1 and CDR2 (germline): PRHDT, FYEKMQ (reference sequence). CDR3: CASSQAYLGLEEPDTQYF. CDR3 bases: TGTGCCAGCAGCCAGGCGTATTTGGGACTCGAAGAACCAGATACGCAGTATTTT.

V gene TRBV6-5 combines with J gene TRBJ1-5, with D unresolved. CDR1 MNHEY and CDR2 SVGAGI come from the germline V gene. The V and J ends lost 6 bases and 4 bases respectively, with 10 bases between them. The CDR3 covers 13 residues. The CDR3 DNA reads as TGTGCCAGCAGCCCACAGCAAAATCAGCCCCAGCATTTT. It yields the protein CASSPQQNQPQHF.

Remarks on this clone: One junction end does not reproduce the germline sequence, and a read error may be involved. This rearrangement joins TRBV7-9 to TRBJ2-2; 7 bases are a match to TRBD2. The CDR3 contains 14 residues. The germline gives CDR1 SEHNR, CDR2 FQNEAQ (reference sequence). CDR3 DNA sequence: TGTGCGAGCACCGGGACTATTAACACCGGGGAGCTGTTTTTT. Its protein product is CASTGTINTGELFF.

This clone was recorded only once. This chain uses TRBV27 with TRBJ1-4; TRBD1 might be the D (6 bases). CDR3 length equals 15 residues. Germline lookup yields CDR1 MNHEY and CDR2 SMNVEV (reference sequence). V was clipped by 5 bases and J by 5 bases, with 15 bases between them. The CDR3 sequence: CASSTHREINEKLFF. Written as DNA, the CDR3 is TGTGCCAGCAGTACCCACAGGGAGATCAATGAAAAACTGTTTTTT.

This chain uses TRBV5-1 with TRBJ1-4; D is unresolved. Germline assignment: CDR1 SGHRS and CDR2 YFSETQ. The CDR3 sequence is 15 residues long. With 0 bases removed from V and 1 base from J, the gap between germline ends came to 7 bases. CDR3: CASSLGGQTNEKLFF. The CDR3, as DNA: TGCGCCAGCAGCTTGGGCGGGCAAACTAATGAAAAACTGTTTTTT.

The chain employs TRBV9 and TRBJ2-7; a weak D match, TRBD1 (6 bases). Germline V gene sequence: CDR1 SGDLS, CDR2 YYNGEE. CDR3 size: 13 residues. Trimming removed 2 bases from V and 0 bases from J, with 6 bases in between. CDR3 residues: CASSVDSSYEQYF. The DNA of the CDR3 is TGTGCCAGCAGCGTGGACAGCTCCTACGAGCAGTACTTC.

The CDR3 spells CASRLGDRETQYF. The DNA of the CDR3 is TGCGCCAGCAGATTAGGGGATCGCGAGACCCAGTACTTC. This sequence joins TRBV5-1 and TRBJ2-5; maybe TRBD1 (5 bases). The CDR3 sequence is 13 residues long. V was cut by 5 bases and J by 5 bases, with 13 bases left in between. In germline, CDR1 is SGHRS, CDR2 YFSETQ.

V is TRBV4-1 and J is TRBJ2-7, with D maybe TRBD1 (6 bases). The V gene lost 3 bases and the J gene lost 0 bases, with 9 bases spanning the gap. The CDR3 covers 14 residues. Germline V gene data show CDR1 as MGHRA and CDR2 as YSYEKL. Here the CDR3 reads CASSQRQDSYEQYF. The CDR3 region has the DNA TGCGCCAGCAGCCAGAGACAGGACTCCTACGAGCAGTACTTC.